This T cell receptor beta chain was captured by sequencing in a study of cytomegalovirus exposure and HLA in healthy donors. Study background: When 350 to 500 donors were genotyped, about 80% of them were found to fall in the Caucasian-associated ancestry cluster. Study results and caveats: A later analysis linked a missense variant in DCLRE1C to the trimming of TCR beta V and J genes. Some segments of the V type, notably TRBV6-2 and TRBV6-3, were excluded as indistinguishable. Presence/absence comparisons presumed near-even sequencing depth among donors.

The PCR was carried out with 60 Vbeta primers and 13 Jbeta primers. TCRdb keeps only in-frame clones here, not all; method: immunoSEQ multiplex PCR. In the table there are over 200,000 clones, 85% to 90% of which are singletons. On this clone itself: No antigen is known for it.

Germline trimming cut 6 bases from V and 7 bases from J; bases unmatched to any gene: 10. The CDR3 is made up of 15 amino acids. The germline V gene has CDR1 MNHEY and CDR2 SMNVEV (reference sequence). The specimen was PBMCs. The sequence derives from a human donor in good health. V is TRBV27 and J is TRBJ1-5, with TRBD1 identical over 9 bases. The DNA for the CDR3 is TGTGCCAGCAGCCAAGGGACAGGGACGCGACAGCCCCAGCATTTT. Translated: CASSQGTGTRQPQHF.